This T cell receptor beta chain was identified during a study of blood T cell repertoires in COVID-19. Study overall: The origin of the acute and convalescent COVID-19 samples was the United States, Italy and Spain. T cells, B-cell-depleted T cells, or PBMCs provided the cDNA or gDNA that served as material.

Trimming at V came to 6 bases and at J to 5 bases, leaving 5 bases not matched to a gene. Germline V gene sequence: CDR1 SNHLY, CDR2 FYNNEI. This CDR3 has 13 residues. Source study methods: Amplification of reference gene primers provided the estimated nucleated cell counts. Libraries were prepared by immunoSEQ multiplex PCR; TCRdb keeps only in-frame clonotypes and omits some of them. V, J and clone size were drawn from that table, and D and trimming were deduced from the DNA. The table includes 150,000 to 200,000 clones, roughly 90% detected once. This clone has only a few counts. The V and J genes are TRBV2 and TRBJ2-5; 8 positions match TRBD1. Sequenced sample: peripheral blood. This clonotype was sampled from a woman in her 70s with acute or convalescent COVID-19. The CDR3 spells CASRATGEETQYF. CDR3 nucleotides: TGTGCCAGCAGAGCGACAGGGGAGGAGACCCAGTACTTC. Together with reference TRBV2 and TRBJ2-5, the CDR3 gives the full variable domain: EPEVTQTPSHQVTQMGQEVILRCVPISNHLYFYWYRQILGQKVEFLVSFYNNEISEKSEIFDDQFSVERPDGSNFTLKIRSTKLEDSAMYFCASRATGEETQYFGPGTRLLVL.